Presented here are 9 T cell receptor beta chains from one specimen sequenced in a study of blood T cell repertoires in COVID-19 (dated by TCRdb to 2020 to 2022). To prepare the library, the immunoSEQ multiplex PCR assay was applied. This immuneACCESS table, as held by TCRdb, lists in-frame sequences with V and J called but not all clones. Of the missing ones, under half trace to an unresolved V gene in checked studies; the others have no known cause. The sample yields approximately 30,000 clones; approximately 90% were counted once. The ten largest clones take up about 25% of the sample. Material for sequencing was peripheral blood. The receptors originated from a woman older than 75 with active or convalescent COVID-19.

This clone turned up a few times. V gene TRBV5-1 combines with J gene TRBJ1-1; D is unresolved. CDR3 size: 15 residues. From germline, CDR1 is SGHRS and CDR2 YFSETQ. Trimming left V 0 bases short and J 1 base short, with 10 bases between. CDR3: CASSLDGRPNTEAFF. The CDR3 DNA reads TGCGCCAGCAGCTTGGACGGCAGGCCGAACACTGAAGCTTTCTTT.

This sequence joins TRBV5-1 and TRBJ2-7; D might be TRBD2 (6 bases). V lost 4 bases, J lost 5 bases, and 19 bases lay in between. CDR1 and CDR2 (germline): SGHRS, YFSETQ. The CDR3 extends over 15 amino acids. The CDR3 DNA sequence: TGCGCCAGCAGCCGGGAGAGTGGTGGGCGCCACGAGCAGTACTTC. This translates into CASSRESGGRHEQYF.

This clone was seen a few times. The chain recombines TRBV4-2 with TRBJ2-2; D may be TRBD2 (6 bases). Germline CDR1 is LGHNA and CDR2 is YNFKEQ. The CDR3 spans 17 residues. Trimming stripped 1 base from V and 6 bases from J, with 18 bases between. The CDR3 nucleotides are TGTGCCAGCAGCCAAGGCCCGACTAGGATATTATCCGGGGAGCTGTTTTTT. Translating it yields CASSQGPTRILSGELFF.

The V and J genes are TRBV6-1 and TRBJ2-3; D gene unclear. The CDR3 loop spans 15 amino acids. Germline V lookup: CDR1 MNHNS, CDR2 SASEGT. The V gene lost 1 base and the J gene lost 0 bases, with 8 bases spanning the gap. The CDR3 DNA is TGTGCCAGCAGTGAAGACAGAGTTAGCACAGATACGCAGTATTTT. It is translated as CASSEDRVSTDTQYF.

The gene calls are TRBV15 and TRBJ1-5, with 8 positions matching TRBD1. V dropped 8 bases and J dropped 1; count of bases not matched to a gene: 13. Germline values: CDR1 LNHNV, CDR2 YYDKDF (reference sequence). The CDR3 extends over 17 amino acids. The CDR3 here is CATRRDRLTLSNQPQHF. For the CDR3, the DNA is TGTGCCACCCGACGGGACAGGTTGACTCTGAGCAATCAGCCCCAGCATTTT.

This clone was detected once. The genes are TRBV18 and TRBJ2-7; D may be TRBD2 (5 bases). Per the germline V gene, CDR1 is KGHSH and CDR2 is LQKENI. The germline V and J ends were trimmed by 0 bases and 2 bases, with 11 bases remaining between them. The CDR3 consists of 15 residues. The CDR3 loop is CASSPPAGEAYEQYF. Written as DNA, the CDR3 is TGTGCCAGCTCACCACCGGCGGGCGAGGCCTACGAGCAGTACTTC.

The genes are TRBV6-5 and TRBJ1-4; no clear D gene. This CDR3 spans 14 amino acids. The V gene lost 2 bases and the J gene lost 6 bases, with 10 bases spanning the gap. CDR1 MNHEY and CDR2 SVGAGI come from the germline V gene. CDR3 DNA: TGTGCCAGCAGTTACCGGCAGCGCCATGAAAAACTGTTTTTT. Its translation: CASSYRQRHEKLFF.

The chain carries TRBV19 and TRBJ1-2; tentative D call: TRBD1 (6 bases). V lost 5 bases and J 4 bases, leaving 11 bases between the germline ends. The V gene's germline CDR1 is LNHDA and CDR2 SQIVND (reference sequence). This CDR3 is 13 amino acids long. CDR3 amino acids: CASSPDRTYGYTF. Written as DNA, the CDR3 is TGTGCCAGTAGTCCCGACAGGACCTATGGCTACACCTTC.

The chain has TRBV5-4 and TRBJ2-2; 7 bases align to TRBD1. The V gene's germline CDR1 is SGHNT and CDR2 YYREEE (reference sequence). The CDR3 is 15 amino acids. V lost 2 bases to trimming and J lost 1 base; unmatched junction nucleotides: 2. The CDR3 protein is CASSFRTGNTGELFF. The CDR3 DNA follows: TGTGCCAGCAGCTTCCGGACAGGGAACACCGGGGAGCTGTTTTTT.